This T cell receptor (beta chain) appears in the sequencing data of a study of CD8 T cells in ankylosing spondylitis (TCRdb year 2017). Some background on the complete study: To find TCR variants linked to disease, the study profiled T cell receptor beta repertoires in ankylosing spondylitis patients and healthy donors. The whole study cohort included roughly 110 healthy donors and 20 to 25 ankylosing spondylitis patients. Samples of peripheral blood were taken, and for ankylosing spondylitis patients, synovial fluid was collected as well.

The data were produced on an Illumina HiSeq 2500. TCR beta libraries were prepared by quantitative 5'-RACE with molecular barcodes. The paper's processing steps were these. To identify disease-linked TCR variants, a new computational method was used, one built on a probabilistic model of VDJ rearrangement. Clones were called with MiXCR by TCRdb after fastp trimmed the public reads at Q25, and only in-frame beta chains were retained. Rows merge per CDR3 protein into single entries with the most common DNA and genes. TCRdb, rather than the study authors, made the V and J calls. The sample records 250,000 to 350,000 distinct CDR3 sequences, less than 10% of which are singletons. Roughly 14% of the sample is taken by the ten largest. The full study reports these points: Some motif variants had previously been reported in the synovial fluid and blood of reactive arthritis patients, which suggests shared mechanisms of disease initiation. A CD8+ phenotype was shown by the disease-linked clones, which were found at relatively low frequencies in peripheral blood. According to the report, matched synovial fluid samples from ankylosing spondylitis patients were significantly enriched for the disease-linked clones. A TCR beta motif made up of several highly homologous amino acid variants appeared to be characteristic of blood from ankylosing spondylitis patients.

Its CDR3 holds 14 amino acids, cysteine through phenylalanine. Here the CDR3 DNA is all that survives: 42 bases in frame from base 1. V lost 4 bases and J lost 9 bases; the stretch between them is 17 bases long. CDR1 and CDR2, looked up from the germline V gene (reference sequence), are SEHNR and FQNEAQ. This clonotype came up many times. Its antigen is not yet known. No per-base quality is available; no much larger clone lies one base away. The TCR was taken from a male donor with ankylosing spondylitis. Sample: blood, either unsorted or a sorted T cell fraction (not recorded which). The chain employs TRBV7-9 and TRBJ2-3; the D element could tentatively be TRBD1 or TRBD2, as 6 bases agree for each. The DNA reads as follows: TGTGCCAGCAGCTCAGGAGGGTCCGGGACAACGCAGTATTTT. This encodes CASSSGGSGTTQYF.